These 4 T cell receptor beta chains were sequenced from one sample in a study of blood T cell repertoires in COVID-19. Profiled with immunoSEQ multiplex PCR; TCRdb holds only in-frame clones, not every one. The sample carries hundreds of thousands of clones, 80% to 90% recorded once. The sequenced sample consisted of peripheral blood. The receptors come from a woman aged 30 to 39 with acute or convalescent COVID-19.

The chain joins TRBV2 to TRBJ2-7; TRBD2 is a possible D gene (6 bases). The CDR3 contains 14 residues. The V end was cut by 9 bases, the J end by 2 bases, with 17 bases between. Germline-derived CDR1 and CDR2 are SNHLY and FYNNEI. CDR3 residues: CASQTPGLPYEQYF. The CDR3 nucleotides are TGTGCCAGTCAAACCCCGGGACTCCCCTACGAGCAGTACTTC. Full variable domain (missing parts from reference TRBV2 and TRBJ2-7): EPEVTQTPSHQVTQMGQEVILRCVPISNHLYFYWYRQILGQKVEFLVSFYNNEISEKSEIFDDQFSVERPDGSNFTLKIRSTKLEDSAMYFCASQTPGLPYEQYFGPGTRLTVT.

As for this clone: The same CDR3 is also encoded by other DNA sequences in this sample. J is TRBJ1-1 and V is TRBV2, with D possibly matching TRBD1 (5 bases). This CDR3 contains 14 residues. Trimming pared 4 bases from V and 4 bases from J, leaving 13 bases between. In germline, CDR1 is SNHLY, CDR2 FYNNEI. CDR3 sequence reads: CASSVIQGGTEAFF. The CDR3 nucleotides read TGTGCCAGCAGTGTGATCCAGGGCGGCACTGAAGCTTTCTTT.

CDR3 sequence (DNA): TGTGCCAGTAGTAGAAACGGGAATAATTCACCCCTCCACTTT. This translates into CASSRNGNNSPLHF. This chain links TRBV19 with TRBJ1-6; D is unresolved. There are 14 residues in the CDR3. V was cut by 4 bases and J by 5 bases, with 9 bases left in between. Germline V lookup: CDR1 LNHDA, CDR2 SQIVND (reference sequence). Full variable domain (remainder filled in from reference TRBV19 and TRBJ1-6): DGGITQSPKYLFRKEGQNVTLSCEQNLNHDAMYWYRQDPGQGLRLIYYSQIVNDFQKGDIAEGYSVSREKKESFPLTVTSAQKNPTAFYLCASSRNGNNSPLHFGNGTRLTVT.

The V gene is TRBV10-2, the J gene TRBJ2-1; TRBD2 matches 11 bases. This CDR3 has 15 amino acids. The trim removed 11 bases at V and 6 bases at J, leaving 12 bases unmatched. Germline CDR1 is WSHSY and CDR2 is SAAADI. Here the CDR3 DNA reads TGCGCCTCGGGGATAGCGGGGGGGCCTCTCAATGAGCAGTTCTTC. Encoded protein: CASGIAGGPLNEQFF.